The 20 T cell receptor beta chains below come from one sample, sequenced in a study of blood T cell repertoires in COVID-19. Clones were sequenced by immunoSEQ multiplex PCR, and TCRdb holds only the in-frame ones, with some missing. Of about 230,000 clones listed, 83% are singletons. Source material: peripheral blood. These receptors were taken from a woman in her seventies with active or convalescent COVID-19.

The chain combines TRBV30 with TRBJ1-2, with D unclear. The CDR3 covers 12 residues. Per germline, CDR1 GTSNPN and CDR2 SVGIG (reference sequence). Trimming stripped 0 bases from V and 4 bases from J, with 6 bases between. This CDR3 is CAWSVGTYGYTF. Written as DNA, the CDR3 is TGTGCCTGGAGTGTGGGCACCTATGGCTACACCTTC.

The chain is built from TRBV6-5 and TRBJ2-7, with TRBD2 as a possible D gene (6 bases). This CDR3 spans 13 amino acids. Germline V gene lookup returns CDR1 MNHEY and CDR2 SVGAGI. With 5 bases removed from V and 1 base from J, the gap between germline ends came to 9 bases. CDR3 residues: CASSPRESYEQYF. CDR3 nucleotides: TGTGCCAGCAGTCCCCGGGAGTCCTACGAGCAGTACTTC.

This chain joins TRBV27 and TRBJ2-1; D might be TRBD2 (5 bases). CDR1 is MNHEY, CDR2 SMNVEV, per germline (reference sequence). CDR3 size: 14 residues. V was cut by 5 bases and J by 8 bases, with 16 bases left in between. CDR3 in amino acids: CASSPREFHDEQFF. CDR3 nucleotide sequence: TGTGCCAGCAGTCCTCGGGAATTCCACGATGAGCAGTTCTTC.

The chain recombines TRBV29-1 with TRBJ2-5, with D hard to call. Trimming took 4 bases from V and 4 from J, leaving 13 bases between them. CDR3 length equals 13 residues. Per germline, CDR1 SQVTM and CDR2 ANQGSEA. DNA for the CDR3: TGCAGCGTTGCTGTACGGGTTGGAGAGACCCAGTACTTC. Its translation: CSVAVRVGETQYF.

V usage is TRBV7-6 and J usage is TRBJ2-5; 7 bases match TRBD1. From germline, CDR1 is SGHVS and CDR2 FNYEAQ. The CDR3 covers 14 residues. V shed 9 bases and J 3 bases; nucleotides not matched to a gene: 10. The CDR3 sequence: CASNRGDVEETQYF. CDR3 sequence (DNA): TGTGCCAGTAACAGGGGCGACGTTGAAGAGACCCAGTACTTC. The full variable domain, completed using reference TRBV7-6 and TRBJ2-5, is GAGVSQSPRYKVTKRGQDVALRCDPISGHVSLYWYRQALGQGPEFLTYFNYEAQQDKSGLPNDRFSAERPEGSISTLTIQRTEQRDSAMYRCASNRGDVEETQYFGPGTRLLVL.

The chain is built from TRBV5-4 and TRBJ2-5; 13 bases line up with TRBD2. Per the germline V gene, CDR1 is SGHNT and CDR2 is YYREEE (reference sequence). The trim removed 7 bases at V and 7 bases at J, leaving 10 bases unmatched. The CDR3 loop spans 15 amino acids. The CDR3 protein is CASAFGTSGEGTQYF. CDR3 nucleotides: TGTGCCAGCGCCTTCGGGACTAGCGGGGAAGGGACCCAGTACTTC.

The chain has TRBV30 and TRBJ1-5; D may be TRBD1 (6 bases). This CDR3 is built from 13 residues. The V gene's germline CDR1 is GTSNPN and CDR2 SVGIG (reference sequence). The V end was cut by 1 base, the J end by 3 bases, with 7 bases between. The CDR3 DNA is TGTGCCTGGAGTGGGACAGCCAATCAGCCCCAGCATTTT. Its protein product is CAWSGTANQPQHF.

The rearrangement uses TRBV5-1 and TRBJ2-5, with TRBD2 identical over 15 bases. The trim removed 4 bases at V and 5 bases at J, leaving 6 bases unmatched. The CDR3 loop spans 16 amino acids. Germline V gene lookup returns CDR1 SGHRS and CDR2 YFSETQ. The CDR3 protein is CASSEQGLAGGETQYF. The CDR3 nucleotides read TGCGCCAGCAGCGAACAGGGACTAGCGGGAGGCGAGACCCAGTACTTC.

For the CDR3, the DNA is TGTGCCAGCAGTGAATGGAGGATGGAGACCCAGTACTTC. Its protein product is CASSEWRMETQYF. V is TRBV2 and J is TRBJ2-5; TRBD2 is a possible D gene (5 bases). Germline V lookup: CDR1 SNHLY, CDR2 FYNNEI. The germline V and J ends were trimmed by 2 bases and 5 bases, with 9 bases remaining between them. CDR3 length equals 13 residues.

The V call is TRBV10-3, the J call TRBJ2-7; 9 nucleotides agree with TRBD1. The CDR3 spans 15 residues. Trimming removed 4 bases from V and 4 bases from J; junction bases left unmatched: 8. Germline V CDR1 and CDR2: ENHRY, SYGVKD. CDR3 nucleotide sequence: TGTGCCATCAGTGGCGGGACAGGGATTTTATACGAGCAGTACTTC. It specifies CAISGGTGILYEQYF.

This chain links TRBV27 with TRBJ1-2; D may be TRBD1 (6 bases). The CDR3 consists of 13 residues. CDR1 and CDR2 (germline): MNHEY, SMNVEV (reference sequence). Trimming left V 6 bases short and J 4 bases short, with 12 bases between. The CDR3 nucleotides are TGTGCCAGCAGAAAGACAGGCTTCTATGGCTACACCTTC. Translating gives CASRKTGFYGYTF.

The chain is built from TRBV28 and TRBJ2-3; 7 positions match TRBD1. V gave up 4 bases and J gave up 13 bases; unmatched junction bases: 5. The CDR3 runs to 11 residues. Germline lookup yields CDR1 MDHEN and CDR2 SYDVKM. In DNA form, the CDR3 reads TGTGCCAGCAGTTCCTTACAGGGGAAGTATTTT. Translated: CASSSLQGKYF.

This chain joins TRBV7-2 and TRBJ1-6; 8 nucleotides align to TRBD1. The CDR3 contains 15 residues. Germline CDR1 is SGHTA and CDR2 is FQGNSA. V shed 5 bases, J shed 6 bases, and the junction held 6 bases outside the gene matches. In nucleotides, the CDR3 is TGTGCCAGCAGCATGGACAGGGAGATTAATTCACCCCTCCACTTT. This gives the protein CASSMDREINSPLHF.

The genes are TRBV5-1 and TRBJ1-1; tentative D call: TRBD1 (5 bases). CDR3 length equals 14 residues. CDR1 is SGHRS, CDR2 YFSETQ, per germline. The V gene lost 4 bases and the J gene lost 2 bases, with 12 bases spanning the gap. CDR3 loop: CASSPDGGNTEAFF. For the CDR3, the DNA is TGCGCCAGCAGCCCGGACGGGGGTAACACTGAAGCTTTCTTT.

This chain uses TRBV28 with TRBJ2-5; a weak D match, TRBD2 (5 bases). In germline, CDR1 is MDHEN, CDR2 SYDVKM. Trimming took off 6 bases at V and 1 base at J, with 18 bases between the two ends. The CDR3 runs 16 residues. The CDR3 region is CASSQALLGAQETQYF. DNA for the CDR3: TGTGCCAGCAGCCAAGCCCTACTAGGTGCCCAAGAGACCCAGTACTTC.

The rearrangement links TRBV3-1 (or the pseudogene TRBV3-2) to TRBJ1-5; weak D call: TRBD1 (6 bases). Germline values: CDR1 LGHDT, CDR2 YNNKEL (reference sequence). V was trimmed by 1 base and J by 5 bases, leaving 12 bases between them. The CDR3 spans 15 residues. CDR3 amino acids: CASSQGGRTDQPQHF. CDR3 nucleotide sequence: TGTGCCAGCAGCCAAGGGGGGCGGACCGATCAGCCCCAGCATTTT.

The gene calls are TRBV6-4 and TRBJ1-1; D not resolved. The CDR3 spans 13 residues. Trimming stripped 2 bases from V and 0 bases from J, with 4 bases between. Germline V gene sequence: CDR1 MRHNA, CDR2 SNTAGT. The CDR3 DNA follows: TGTGCCAGCAGTGACCAGTTGAACACTGAAGCTTTCTTT. The encoded protein is CASSDQLNTEAFF.

The chain recombines TRBV2 with TRBJ1-1; D perhaps matches TRBD1 (6 bases). Germline V gene data show CDR1 as SNHLY and CDR2 as FYNNEI. The CDR3 runs to 13 residues. The ends were cut back, 4 bases at V and 3 bases at J, with 9 bases in the middle. CDR3 DNA sequence: TGTGCCAGCAGTGTACAGGGAGACACTGAAGCTTTCTTT. Translation: CASSVQGDTEAFF.

This clone turned up a few times. This chain links TRBV18 with TRBJ2-3; 8 nucleotides match TRBD1. The J segment lost 4 bases and the V segment lost 3 bases, leaving 6 bases of the junction unmatched. CDR3 length: 15 amino acids. Germline CDR1 reads KGHSH; CDR2 reads LQKENI. The CDR3 protein is CASSPLGQGPDTQYF. As DNA, the CDR3 is TGTGCCAGCTCACCGTTAGGACAGGGACCAGATACGCAGTATTTT.

V usage is TRBV11-2 and J usage is TRBJ2-2; TRBD2 is a possible D gene (7 bases). V was clipped by 1 base and J by 0 bases, with 15 bases between them. The CDR3 has 18 amino acids. Germline V gives CDR1 SGHAT, CDR2 FQNNGV. CDR3 coding DNA: TGTGCCAGCAGCTTAGTGGGGCGGGGGCCTTCGAACACCGGGGAGCTGTTTTTT. Its protein product is CASSLVGRGPSNTGELFF. Full variable domain (missing parts from reference TRBV11-2 and TRBJ2-2): EAGVAQSPRYKIIEKRQSVAFWCNPISGHATLYWYQQILGQGPKLLIQFQNNGVVDDSQLPKDRFSAERLKGVDSTLKIQPAKLEDSAVYLCASSLVGRGPSNTGELFFGEGSRLTVL.